Described below is a single TCR beta chain sequence and its context. Its matching antigen is unknown. The assay was immunoSEQ multiplex PCR, and TCRdb's table has in-frame clones only and misses some. The repertoire holds tens of thousands of clones, with about 83% as singletons. This entry is derived from a study of T cell responses to AZD1222 COVID-19 vaccine. About the study: Combined were second doses at about 4 or about 12 weeks. Findings and caveats of the study: Regions left unmutated in variants are reportedly the target of nearly half of spike-specific TCRs. Spike regions recognized by vaccine-associated CD4 TCRs spanned the protein, led by 160-218 and 743-854.

Trimming stripped 5 bases from V and 5 bases from J, with 19 bases between. The CDR3 loop spans 16 amino acids. Germline V gene data show CDR1 as SGHVS and CDR2 as FNYEAQ. Sequencing was performed on peripheral blood, taken on day 0 of AZD1222 vaccination. J is TRBJ1-3 and V is TRBV7-6; D remains ambiguous. This TCR was sampled from an adult in good health. In nucleotides, the CDR3 is TGTGCCAGCAGCCCCGGTTGGCTGGGGATCAGAAACACCATATATTTT. Protein product: CASSPGWLGIRNTIYF.